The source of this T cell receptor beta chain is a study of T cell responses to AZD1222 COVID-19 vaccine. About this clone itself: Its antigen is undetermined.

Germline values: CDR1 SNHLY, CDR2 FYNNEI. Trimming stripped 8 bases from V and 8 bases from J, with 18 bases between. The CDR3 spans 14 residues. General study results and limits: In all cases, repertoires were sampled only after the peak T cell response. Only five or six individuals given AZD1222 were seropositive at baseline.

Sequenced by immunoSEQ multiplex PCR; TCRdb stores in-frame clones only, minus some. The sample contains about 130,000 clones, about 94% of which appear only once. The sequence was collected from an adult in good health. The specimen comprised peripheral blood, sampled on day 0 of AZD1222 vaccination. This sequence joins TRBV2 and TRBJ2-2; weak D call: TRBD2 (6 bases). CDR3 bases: TGTGCCAGCGCCCCCTGGGCGGGGCCTGGGGAGCTGTTTTTT. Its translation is CASAPWAGPGELFF.